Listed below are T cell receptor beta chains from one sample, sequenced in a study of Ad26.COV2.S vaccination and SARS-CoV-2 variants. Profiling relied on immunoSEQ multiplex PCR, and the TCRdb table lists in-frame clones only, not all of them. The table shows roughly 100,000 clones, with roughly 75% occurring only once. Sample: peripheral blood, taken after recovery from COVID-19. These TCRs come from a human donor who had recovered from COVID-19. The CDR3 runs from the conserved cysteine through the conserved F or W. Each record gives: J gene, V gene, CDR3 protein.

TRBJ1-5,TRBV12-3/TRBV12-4,CASTAGSQPQHF
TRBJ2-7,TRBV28,CASSLTGPLIGEQYF
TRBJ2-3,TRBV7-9,CASSFTDTQYF
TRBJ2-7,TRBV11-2,CASSLGVASYEQYF
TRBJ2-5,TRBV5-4,CASSSKTRSQETQYF
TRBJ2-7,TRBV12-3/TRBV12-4,CASSFREAHEQYF
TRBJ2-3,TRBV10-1,CASSREADTQYF
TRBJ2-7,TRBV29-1,CSVRSTGTYEQYF
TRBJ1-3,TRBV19,CASSIGGPGNTIYF
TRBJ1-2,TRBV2,CASSVQVIGGYTF
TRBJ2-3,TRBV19,CASGTGAGTDTQYF
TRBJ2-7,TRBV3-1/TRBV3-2,CASSQYAGNYEQYF
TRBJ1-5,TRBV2,CASKLDRGPINQPQHF
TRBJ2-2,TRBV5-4,CASSNGPGPTNTGELFF
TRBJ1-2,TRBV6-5,CASRDPPTTNYGYTF
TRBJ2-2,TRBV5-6,CASRRMNTGELFF
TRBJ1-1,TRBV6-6,CASSSTGTGGSEAFF
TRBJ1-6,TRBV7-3,CASSQLWAVASPLHF
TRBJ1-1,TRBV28,CASSIRRGTGNTEAFF
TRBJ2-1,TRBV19,CASTQSSASGGRNEQFF
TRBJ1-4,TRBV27,CASSSFEEGEKLFF
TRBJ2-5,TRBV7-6,CASSLGTGGFQETQYF
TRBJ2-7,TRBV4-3,CASSQDHGGAREQYF
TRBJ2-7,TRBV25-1,CASSEYLAGVYEQYF
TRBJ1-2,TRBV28,CASSSDPQVIVYGYTF
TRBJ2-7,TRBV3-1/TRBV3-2,CASSQDVRGYYEQYF
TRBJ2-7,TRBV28,CASSIPGTYEQYF
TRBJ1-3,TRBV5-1,CASTQDRVGGNTIYF
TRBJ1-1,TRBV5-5,CASSLELRGAGTEAFF
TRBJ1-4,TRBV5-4,CASSLGPGAEKLFF
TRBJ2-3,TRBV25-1,CASSVSLDTQYF
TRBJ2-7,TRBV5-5,CASNQDRGTGYEQYF
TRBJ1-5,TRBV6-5,CASSYQGQPQHF
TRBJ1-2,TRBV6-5,CASSYITGGGYTF
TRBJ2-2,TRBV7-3,CASSLRAEANTGELFF
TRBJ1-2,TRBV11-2,CASSSPDGRRNYGYTF